A single sample gave rise to the 30 T cell receptor beta chains below, sequenced in a study of shared clonotypes between healthy human individuals (TCRdb year 2020). CD8 naive samples were obtained by positive selection for CCR7 among CD45RO-negative cells, yielding a CD45RA+CCR7+ population from which TemRA cells were excluded. The library was generated by the immunoSEQ multiplex PCR assay. In TCRdb, the immuneACCESS table is reduced to in-frame sequences with V and J assigned. These tables do not hold every clone; where another copy was compared, an unresolved V gene accounts for under half, and the others remain unexplained. This sample is represented by nearly 2 million clones; about 95% of them were singletons. The ten largest clonotypes hold roughly 1% of the sample. The sequenced material came from naive CD8+ T cells sorted from blood. The cell subset or site label on this specimen signifies: CD45RA+CCR7+. Receptors originate from a man younger than 35 in good health.

As to this clone: Other DNA variants within this sample encode the same CDR3. This rearrangement joins TRBV25-1 to TRBJ1-2; tentative D call: TRBD1 (5 bases). The CDR3 sequence is 13 residues long. Trimming stripped 1 base from V and 2 bases from J, with 5 bases between. CDR1 MGHDK and CDR2 SYGVNS come from the germline V gene. The CDR3 region is CASSESGNYGYTF. CDR3 nucleotides: TGTGCCAGCAGTGAATCAGGGAACTATGGCTACACCTTC.

The chain uses TRBV28 and TRBJ1-2; D remains unclear. This CDR3 comprises 13 residues. The V end lost 5 bases, the J end lost 7 bases, and 14 bases lay between the germline ends. Germline V gene data show CDR1 as MDHEN and CDR2 as SYDVKM. DNA of the CDR3: TGTGCCAGCAGTCCCCGGACGGCGGTTGGCTACACCTTC. It yields the protein CASSPRTAVGYTF.

CDR3 sequence: CAWSGEGTSNQPQHF. The CDR3 bases are TGTGCCTGGAGTGGGGAGGGTACTAGCAATCAGCCCCAGCATTTT. The V call is TRBV30, the J call TRBJ1-5; D gene unclear. This CDR3 region has 15 residues. V lost 1 base to trimming and J lost 0 bases, with 10 bases between them. Germline-derived CDR1 and CDR2 are GTSNPN and SVGIG (reference sequence).

About this clone itself: Other DNA variants within this sample encode the same CDR3. The V gene is TRBV7-6, the J gene TRBJ2-7, with D perhaps TRBD2 (6 bases). This CDR3 region has 13 residues. Germline CDR1 and CDR2: SGHVS and FNYEAQ. Trimming left V 1 base short and J 6 bases short, with 10 bases between. The CDR3 DNA is TGTGCCAGCAGCTTAGGGGGAGGTGGCGAGCAGTACTTC. Translation: CASSLGGGGEQYF.

The J gene is TRBJ2-3, the V gene TRBV5-1; D is possibly TRBD1 (5 bases). CDR1 and CDR2 (germline): SGHRS, YFSETQ. CDR3 size: 16 residues. The germline V and J ends were trimmed by 0 bases and 0 bases, with 11 bases remaining between them. DNA of the CDR3: TGCGCCAGCAGCTTGGCCGTGACAGCTAGCACAGATACGCAGTATTTT. This gives the protein CASSLAVTASTDTQYF.

This chain uses TRBV6-5 with TRBJ2-1; D is perhaps TRBD2 (6 bases). Germline-derived CDR1 and CDR2 are MNHEY and SVGAGI. There are 15 residues in the CDR3. Between the trimmed V and J ends, which lost 6 bases and 2 bases, there was a span of 14 bases. The CDR3 DNA follows: TGTGCCAGCAGCCCTACGGGACTTGCCTACAATGAGCAGTTCTTC. Encoded protein: CASSPTGLAYNEQFF.

The chain has TRBV4-1 and TRBJ2-1; TRBD2 is a possible D gene (6 bases). This CDR3 has 16 residues. Trimming took off 1 base at V and 0 bases at J, with 10 bases between the two ends. Germline V gene data show CDR1 as MGHRA and CDR2 as YSYEKL. CDR3 sequence reads: CASSQVRGVSYNEQFF. The CDR3 region has the DNA TGCGCCAGCAGCCAAGTGCGGGGCGTCTCCTACAATGAGCAGTTCTTC.

The genes are TRBV6-1 and TRBJ1-5; D ambiguous. In germline, CDR1 is MNHNS, CDR2 SASEGT. The CDR3 covers 12 residues. Trimming stripped 5 bases from V and 3 bases from J, with 5 bases between. In DNA, the CDR3 is TGTGCCAGCAGTCCTATCAATCAGCCCCAGCATTTT. Protein sequence: CASSPINQPQHF.

The chain uses TRBV15 and TRBJ1-3, with 7 bases identical to TRBD1. CDR1 is LNHNV and CDR2 is YYDKDF in the germline V gene (reference sequence). Germline trimming cut 5 bases from V and 0 bases from J; bases unmatched to any gene: 4. The CDR3 loop spans 15 amino acids. CDR3 protein: CATSLDRSSGNTIYF. The CDR3 nucleotides are TGTGCCACCAGCTTGGACAGGAGCTCTGGAAACACCATATATTTT.

About this clone itself: This CDR3 is also generated by other DNA sequences in the sample. The V call is TRBV30, the J call TRBJ2-3; no clear D. Trimming removed 1 base from V and 0 bases from J, with 2 bases in between. Per germline, CDR1 GTSNPN and CDR2 SVGIG (reference sequence). This CDR3 spans 12 amino acids. CDR3 loop: CAWSDSTDTQYF. CDR3 sequence (DNA): TGTGCCTGGAGTGACAGCACAGATACGCAGTATTTT.

The J gene is TRBJ2-7, the V gene TRBV4-3; a weak D match, TRBD2 (6 bases). The V end was cut by 1 base, the J end by 3 bases, with 13 bases between. The CDR3 consists of 15 residues. Germline CDR1 LGHNA, CDR2 YSLEER. The CDR3 loop is CASSQALAVGYEQYF. The CDR3 DNA sequence: TGCGCCAGCAGCCAAGCCTTAGCGGTAGGCTACGAGCAGTACTTC.

This chain links TRBV7-9 with TRBJ1-2; D gene uncertain. Trimming took 1 base from V and 5 from J, leaving 8 bases between them. The V gene's germline CDR1 is SEHNR and CDR2 FQNEAQ (reference sequence). This CDR3 has 13 amino acids. The CDR3 here is CASSLGAHYGYTF. The CDR3 DNA reads TGTGCCAGCAGCTTAGGAGCACATTATGGCTACACCTTC.

The chain employs TRBV28 and TRBJ2-3; 11 bases match TRBD2. This CDR3 region has 19 residues. V lost 6 bases to trimming and J lost 2 bases; unmatched junction nucleotides: 16. From germline, CDR1 is MDHEN and CDR2 SYDVKM. CDR3 amino acids: CASSLRGLAVLPHTDTQYF. Here the CDR3 DNA reads TGTGCCAGCAGCCTGCGGGGACTAGCGGTTCTCCCCCACACAGATACGCAGTATTTT.

CDR3 amino acids: CASGTGNYGYTF. The CDR3, as DNA: TGTGCCAGCGGGACAGGGAACTATGGCTACACCTTC. The chain is built from TRBV19 and TRBJ1-2; 9 bases agree with TRBD1. Germline V gene sequence: CDR1 LNHDA, CDR2 SQIVND (reference sequence). The CDR3 is made up of 12 amino acids. After removal of 9 bases from V and 2 bases from J, the junction contained 1 base not matched to a gene.

This chain joins TRBV2 and TRBJ1-2, with TRBD1 matching 7 bases. After removal of 3 bases from V and 2 bases from J, the junction contained 6 bases not matched to a gene. The CDR3 has 15 residues. CDR1 and CDR2 from the germline V gene are SNHLY and FYNNEI. CDR3 DNA sequence: TGTGCCAGCAGTGACGGGGACAGCCTAAACTATGGCTACACCTTC. It yields the protein CASSDGDSLNYGYTF. Using reference TRBV2 and TRBJ1-2 for the parts outside the CDR3, the full variable domain is EPEVTQTPSHQVTQMGQEVILRCVPISNHLYFYWYRQILGQKVEFLVSFYNNEISEKSEIFDDQFSVERPDGSNFTLKIRSTKLEDSAMYFCASSDGDSLNYGYTFGSGTRLTVV.

The V call is TRBV15, the J call TRBJ1-5; D not resolved. Germline CDR1 reads LNHNV; CDR2 reads YYDKDF (reference sequence). This CDR3 comprises 15 residues. V lost 0 bases and J 6 bases, leaving 12 bases between the germline ends. For the CDR3, the DNA is TGTGCCACCAGCAGAGATCAGTTGGCCGGTCAGCCCCAGCATTTT. Translation: CATSRDQLAGQPQHF.

The chain carries TRBV29-1 and TRBJ2-5; D gene ambiguous. V was shortened by 2 bases and J by 2 bases, with 15 bases between the two germline ends. The CDR3 covers 15 residues. Germline CDR1 and CDR2: SQVTM and ANQGSEA. The CDR3 loop reads CSVEWLAAPQETQYF. The CDR3 nucleotides read TGCAGCGTTGAATGGCTGGCAGCGCCGCAAGAGACCCAGTACTTC.

About this clone: This specimen includes other DNA sequences encoding the same CDR3. The chain couples TRBV29-1 to TRBJ2-3, with no clear D. In germline, CDR1 is SQVTM, CDR2 ANQGSEA. CDR3 size: 10 residues. V lost 3 bases, J lost 6 bases, and 4 bases lay in between. The CDR3 here is CSVEGDTQYF. CDR3 coding DNA: TGCAGCGTTGAGGGGGATACGCAGTATTTT.

The rearrangement uses TRBV6-5 and TRBJ1-2; 7 bases are a match to TRBD1. The CDR3 loop spans 15 amino acids. In germline, CDR1 is MNHEY, CDR2 SVGAGI. The trim removed 4 bases at V and 3 bases at J, leaving 8 bases unmatched. The CDR3: CASSLALQGDYGYTF. The DNA of the CDR3 is TGTGCCAGCAGTTTAGCGCTCCAGGGGGACTATGGCTACACCTTC.

This clone was observed a single time. The V call is TRBV11-2, the J call TRBJ1-4; D unclear. The germline CDR1 and CDR2 sequences are SGHAT and FQNNGV. Trimming stripped 4 bases from V and 3 bases from J, with 6 bases between. The CDR3 has 13 residues. The CDR3 spells CASSWGSNEKLFF. The CDR3 region has the DNA TGTGCCAGCAGCTGGGGATCTAATGAAAAACTGTTTTTT.

A word on this clone: At one end the junction does not follow the germline gene, possibly because of a read error. The gene calls are TRBV7-8 and TRBJ2-7; possible D gene TRBD2, 5 bases. Germline V gives CDR1 SGHVS, CDR2 FQNEAQ. The CDR3 loop spans 13 amino acids. CDR3 sequence (DNA): TGTGCCAGCAGCCTAGCTCGAGGAGCCGAGCAGTACTTC. It specifies CASSLARGAEQYF.

Comment on this clone: Distinct nucleotide sequences in the sample also encode this CDR3. The J gene is TRBJ2-1, the V gene TRBV28; 8 bases agree with TRBD2. The length of the CDR3 is 13 residues. Germline CDR1 MDHEN, CDR2 SYDVKM. V dropped 3 bases and J dropped 9; count of bases not matched to a gene: 4. CDR3 protein: CASSFRGGGEQFF. CDR3 nucleotide sequence: TGTGCCAGCAGTTTTCGGGGGGGTGGTGAGCAGTTCTTC.

Notes on this clone: The junction departs from the called germline gene at one end, perhaps through a read error. This chain uses TRBV28 with TRBJ2-7; 7 nucleotides line up with TRBD1. The CDR3 is made up of 14 amino acids. Germline CDR1 and CDR2: MDHEN and SYDVKM. The CDR3 reads CASGLTGQAYEQYF. For the CDR3, the DNA is TGTGCCAGCGGTTTGACCGGACAGGCCTACGAGCAGTACTTC.

This chain links TRBV25-1 with TRBJ1-2, with TRBD1 as a possible D gene (5 bases). Germline-derived CDR1 and CDR2 are MGHDK and SYGVNS. CDR3 length equals 14 residues. With 1 base removed from V and 2 bases from J, the gap between germline ends came to 8 bases. This CDR3 reads CASSELSGNYGYTF. The DNA of the CDR3 is TGTGCCAGCAGTGAATTATCAGGGAACTATGGCTACACCTTC.

CDR3 DNA sequence: TGTGCCAGCAGCTTAGACAGGGATTTTATCTATGAGCAGTTCTTC. Its protein product is CASSLDRDFIYEQFF. The chain carries TRBV7-6 and TRBJ2-1, with D possibly matching TRBD1 (6 bases). This CDR3 comprises 15 residues. The V and J ends lost 1 base and 8 bases respectively, with 15 bases between them. Germline assignment: CDR1 SGHVS and CDR2 FNYEAQ.

This clone was found once. This chain uses TRBV5-1 with TRBJ2-7, with a tentative D call TRBD1 (5 bases). Trimming shortened V by 5 bases and J by 2 bases, and 17 bases separated the two germline ends. The CDR3 is 15 amino acids. CDR1 is SGHRS, CDR2 YFSETQ, per germline. In DNA form, the CDR3 reads TGCGCCAGCAGTCTCCTAGGGCAGGGCCCCTACGAGCAGTACTTC. It encodes CASSLLGQGPYEQYF.

The rearrangement links TRBV27 to TRBJ1-2; D is unclear. The germline gives CDR1 MNHEY, CDR2 SMNVEV (reference sequence). V lost 6 bases and J 2 bases, leaving 19 bases between the germline ends. The CDR3 has 16 amino acids. The CDR3 spells CASRPITEETNYGYTF. The CDR3 nucleotides are TGTGCCAGCAGACCTATCACTGAAGAAACGAACTATGGCTACACCTTC.

In DNA, the CDR3 is TGCGCCAGCAGCGGGACGGACGGACCCTACGAGCAGTACTTC. Amino acids: CASSGTDGPYEQYF. The V call is TRBV5-1, the J call TRBJ2-7; the D gene could be TRBD1 or TRBD2 (5 bases each). The germline gives CDR1 SGHRS, CDR2 YFSETQ. This CDR3 comprises 14 residues. Trimming stripped 4 bases from V and 2 bases from J, with 13 bases between.

This chain uses TRBV2 with TRBJ1-4; 9 positions agree with TRBD1. V trimming: 2 bases; J trimming: 6 bases; junction bases outside the gene matches: 4. Germline loops: CDR1 SNHLY, CDR2 FYNNEI. This CDR3 comprises 15 residues. CDR3 bases: TGTGCCAGCAGTGAACCGAGGACAGGGGATGAAAAACTGTTTTTT. Protein sequence: CASSEPRTGDEKLFF.

The gene calls are TRBV27 and TRBJ2-7, with D possibly matching TRBD2 (6 bases). The CDR3 contains 12 residues. CDR1 is MNHEY, CDR2 SMNVEV, per germline (reference sequence). Trimming removed 2 bases at V and 5 bases at J, with 7 bases between. CDR3 DNA sequence: TGTGCCAGCAGTTTAGGGGAGGACGAGCAGTACTTC. This translates into CASSLGEDEQYF.